The next 4 T cell receptor beta chains were all read from a single sample in a study of cytomegalovirus exposure and HLA in healthy donors. The PCR contained 60 Vbeta and 13 Jbeta primers. Only in-frame clones appear in the TCRdb table, and some are missing; sequencing was by immunoSEQ multiplex PCR. The sample lists 110,000 or so clones; 65% to 85% were seen once. The sample consisted of PBMCs. These receptors came from a woman under 30 in good health and CMV-seronegative.

The rearrangement joins TRBV27 to TRBJ1-1; weak D call: TRBD1 (5 bases). Germline CDR1 MNHEY, CDR2 SMNVEV (reference sequence). The V and J ends lost 5 bases and 1 base respectively, with 17 bases between them. CDR3 length: 16 amino acids. This chain's CDR3 is CASSRSSLQGNTEAFF. In nucleotides, the CDR3 is TGTGCCAGCAGTCGCTCCTCACTCCAGGGGAACACTGAAGCTTTCTTT.

J is TRBJ1-4 and V is TRBV5-4; 10 bases align to TRBD1. The CDR3 totals 16 residues. V lost 4 bases and J lost 8; bases outside the gene matches: 11. Germline-derived CDR1 and CDR2 are SGHNT and YYREEE (reference sequence). The CDR3 sequence: CASSPGDRGSGEKLFF. In nucleotides, the CDR3 is TGTGCCAGCAGCCCGGGGGACAGGGGTAGTGGGGAAAAACTGTTTTTT.

This chain uses TRBV13 with TRBJ2-1, with 7 bases that match TRBD1. With V trimmed by 7 bases and J by 5 bases, 14 bases remained unmatched. This CDR3 has 16 amino acids. The germline V gene encodes CDR1 PRHDT and CDR2 FYEKMQ (reference sequence). CDR3 bases: TGTGCCAGCACCCTGGTCAGACAGGGCTCACACAATGAGCAGTTCTTC. It translates to CASTLVRQGSHNEQFF.

The chain couples TRBV6-1 to TRBJ2-5, with 10 nucleotides matching TRBD2. Trimming removed 8 bases from V and 2 bases from J; junction bases left unmatched: 8. The CDR3 runs 15 residues. Germline-derived CDR1 and CDR2 are MNHNS and SASEGT. CDR3 residues: CASQWSSGSQETQYF. For the CDR3, the DNA is TGTGCCAGCCAGTGGTCTAGCGGGAGTCAAGAGACCCAGTACTTC.